Listed here are 23 T cell receptor beta chains from one sample, sequenced in a study of T cells in localized non-small cell lung cancer. The repertoire was sequenced with immunoSEQ multiplex PCR; TCRdb's copy has only in-frame clones and lacks some. The data hold tens of thousands of clones, with around 82% observed a single time. The specimen comprised PBMCs, sampled before any cancer treatment. The origin of the receptors is a man aged 40 to 69 with stage II lung adenocarcinoma.

As DNA, the CDR3 is TGTGCCTGGAGTGGGACGAACAATCATAATGAAAAACTGTTTTTT. The encoded protein is CAWSGTNNHNEKLFF. The V call is TRBV30, the J call TRBJ1-4, with D unclear. Trimming took 1 base from V and 4 from J, leaving 13 bases between them. CDR1 and CDR2 from the germline V gene are GTSNPN and SVGIG (reference sequence). The CDR3 runs to 15 residues.

The rearrangement joins TRBV5-6 to TRBJ2-3; 8 bases line up with TRBD2. With V trimmed by 2 bases and J by 1 base, 3 bases remained unmatched. The CDR3 contains 15 residues. Looked up from germline, CDR1 is SGHDT and CDR2 is YYEEEE. CDR3 amino acids: CASSLRLARTDTQYF. The DNA of the CDR3 is TGTGCCAGCAGCTTAAGACTAGCGCGCACAGATACGCAGTATTTT.

This clone was detected only a few times. The rearrangement links TRBV7-2 to TRBJ2-5; D not resolved. CDR1 and CDR2 (germline): SGHTA, FQGNSA. The CDR3 is 13 amino acids. The V end lost 2 bases, the J end lost 2 bases, and 6 bases lay between the germline ends. The CDR3 DNA is TGTGCCAGCAGCTTATCACAGCAAGAGACCCAGTACTTC. It translates to CASSLSQQETQYF.

This clone rates as medium-sized. The chain joins TRBV18 to TRBJ1-4; D not certain. Trimming removed 2 bases at V and 7 bases at J, with 11 bases between. Germline V gene sequence: CDR1 KGHSH, CDR2 LQKENI. CDR3 length: 14 residues. The CDR3 sequence: CASSPSGELEKLFF. CDR3 nucleotide sequence: TGTGCCAGCTCACCATCCGGGGAACTTGAAAAACTGTTTTTT.

The genes are TRBV30 and TRBJ1-4, with D possibly being TRBD1 (5 bases). Germline CDR1 reads GTSNPN; CDR2 reads SVGIG (reference sequence). This CDR3 has 13 amino acids. V lost 2 bases and J 8 bases, leaving 12 bases between the germline ends. CDR3 bases: TGTGCCTGGAGTTTGTCCGGGGCGGAAAAACTGTTTTTT. Translated: CAWSLSGAEKLFF.

The chain combines TRBV4-1 with TRBJ2-3, with D possibly matching TRBD2 (5 bases). V was pared by 1 base and J by 2 bases, with 10 bases between. The CDR3 length is 15 residues. Germline V gene lookup returns CDR1 MGHRA and CDR2 YSYEKL. The CDR3 here is CASSQVSDSTDTQYF. The CDR3 coding sequence is TGCGCCAGCAGCCAAGTATCGGACTCCACAGATACGCAGTATTTT.

This chain connects TRBV2 to TRBJ1-3; D is unclear. Trimming took 4 bases from V and 0 from J, leaving 13 bases between them. Germline assignment: CDR1 SNHLY and CDR2 FYNNEI. The CDR3 runs to 16 residues. The CDR3 is CASSVEGFLSGNTIYF. DNA of the CDR3: TGTGCCAGCAGTGTAGAAGGCTTCCTCTCTGGAAACACCATATATTTT.

This clone was observed a few times. The chain has TRBV4-1 and TRBJ1-1; 8 bases map to TRBD1. This CDR3 contains 15 residues. Germline V gene sequence: CDR1 MGHRA, CDR2 YSYEKL. V was clipped by 6 bases and J by 6 bases; unmatched bases: 12. CDR3 DNA sequence: TGCGCCAGCAGGCAGGATACGACAGGGGCGGCTGAAGCTTTCTTT. Translation gives CASRQDTTGAAEAFF.

In the case of this clone: Other nucleotide sequences in the sample specify the same CDR3. The chain is built from TRBV7-2 and TRBJ2-7; D not certain. CDR3 length equals 11 residues. Germline V gene data show CDR1 as SGHTA and CDR2 as FQGNSA. Trimming removed 5 bases at V and 4 bases at J, with 6 bases between. The CDR3 DNA follows: TGTGCCAGCAGCCCGTCGTACGAGCAGTACTTC. Its translation is CASSPSYEQYF.

The chain couples TRBV27 to TRBJ2-3; tentatively, D is TRBD1 (5 bases). Germline V lookup: CDR1 MNHEY, CDR2 SMNVEV (reference sequence). The CDR3 length is 15 residues. The V end lost 6 bases, the J end lost 2 bases, and 15 bases lay between the germline ends. The CDR3 spells CASRGYGASTDTQYF. The CDR3 nucleotides read TGTGCCAGCAGGGGGTATGGGGCTTCCACAGATACGCAGTATTTT.

This clone turned up a few times. The chain carries TRBV18 and TRBJ1-3, with a possible D match to TRBD1 (5 bases). This CDR3 is built from 14 residues. Trimming took 3 bases from V and 6 from J, leaving 12 bases between them. Germline V gene data show CDR1 as KGHSH and CDR2 as LQKENI. The CDR3 reads CASSPGTGENTIYF. The CDR3 DNA follows: TGTGCCAGCTCACCGGGGACGGGTGAAAACACCATATATTTT.

This chain connects TRBV4-2 to TRBJ2-3, with 14 bases identical to TRBD2. The germline gives CDR1 LGHNA, CDR2 YNFKEQ. The CDR3 has 16 residues. The V segment lost 0 bases and the J segment 6 bases; nucleotides outside the gene matches: 2. The CDR3 DNA is TGTGCCAGCAGCCAAGAATGGACTAGCGGGAGGGATACGCAGTATTTT. This translates into CASSQEWTSGRDTQYF.

The chain links TRBV9 to TRBJ2-7, with D possibly matching TRBD2 (6 bases). Deletions cut 1 base from V and 7 bases from J, with 18 bases between. Germline V gene sequence: CDR1 SGDLS, CDR2 YYNGEE. The CDR3 has 15 residues. Here the CDR3 reads CASSVNPQVAGEQYF. The CDR3 nucleotides read TGTGCCAGCAGCGTAAACCCCCAGGTGGCGGGAGAGCAGTACTTC. Using reference TRBV9 and TRBJ2-7 for the parts outside the CDR3, the full variable domain is DSGVTQTPKHLITATGQRVTLRCSPRSGDLSVYWYQQSLDQGLQFLIQYYNGEERAKGNILERFSAQQFPDLHSELNLSSLELGDSALYFCASSVNPQVAGEQYFGPGTRLTVT.

The chain is built from TRBV5-6 and TRBJ2-3, with D unclear. This CDR3 spans 12 amino acids. Germline V lookup: CDR1 SGHDT, CDR2 YYEEEE. The ends were cut back, 2 bases at V and 2 bases at J, with 3 bases in the middle. In DNA, the CDR3 is TGTGCCAGCAGCTTATACACAGATACGCAGTATTTT. Its translation is CASSLYTDTQYF.

The chain joins TRBV19 to TRBJ1-5; possibly TRBD1 for D (6 bases). The germline V gene encodes CDR1 LNHDA and CDR2 SQIVND (reference sequence). Trimming pared 10 bases from V and 2 bases from J, leaving 18 bases between. This CDR3 has 15 residues. CDR3 coding DNA: TGTGCCACCCTGAAGGCGGGGGCGGGCAATCAGCCCCAGCATTTT. This encodes CATLKAGAGNQPQHF. Together with reference TRBV19 and TRBJ1-5, the CDR3 gives the full variable domain: DGGITQSPKYLFRKEGQNVTLSCEQNLNHDAMYWYRQDPGQGLRLIYYSQIVNDFQKGDIAEGYSVSREKKESFPLTVTSAQKNPTAFYLCATLKAGAGNQPQHFGDGTRLSIL.

The V call is TRBV5-1, the J call TRBJ2-3; TRBD1 might be the D (6 bases). Trimming left V 7 bases short and J 2 bases short, with 17 bases between. CDR1 and CDR2 (germline): SGHRS, YFSETQ. The CDR3 extends over 15 amino acids. The CDR3 nucleotides read TGCGCCAGCGGCCCCCGGGACACAATCACAGATACGCAGTATTTT. This translates into CASGPRDTITDTQYF.

The chain has TRBV6-5 and TRBJ2-4, with D possibly TRBD2 on 5 matching bases. Germline V gene lookup returns CDR1 MNHEY and CDR2 SVGAGI. V was trimmed by 2 bases and J by 6 bases, leaving 11 bases between them. The CDR3 sequence is 14 residues long. CDR3 protein: CASSYVRGGNIQYF. Here the CDR3 DNA reads TGTGCCAGCAGTTACGTCCGGGGTGGAAACATTCAGTACTTC.

The chain links TRBV9 to TRBJ2-3; 8 nucleotides line up with TRBD2. Germline V CDR1 and CDR2: SGDLS, YYNGEE. The CDR3 extends over 15 amino acids. V trimming: 4 bases; J trimming: 4 bases; junction bases outside the gene matches: 8. The CDR3 sequence: CASSPWRGAADTQYF. Here the CDR3 DNA reads TGTGCCAGCAGCCCCTGGCGGGGGGCAGCAGATACGCAGTATTTT. Using reference TRBV9 and TRBJ2-3 for the parts outside the CDR3, the full variable domain is DSGVTQTPKHLITATGQRVTLRCSPRSGDLSVYWYQQSLDQGLQFLIQYYNGEERAKGNILERFSAQQFPDLHSELNLSSLELGDSALYFCASSPWRGAADTQYFGPGTRLTVL.

The chain is built from TRBV11-2 and TRBJ1-1, with a possible D match to TRBD1 (5 bases). The CDR3 totals 15 residues. CDR1 is SGHAT, CDR2 FQNNGV, per germline. The V end lost 4 bases, the J end lost 0 bases, and 12 bases lay between the germline ends. The CDR3 DNA reads TGTGCCAGCAGCTCTGTGCAGGGATTGAACACTGAAGCTTTCTTT. As protein: CASSSVQGLNTEAFF.

The chain links TRBV4-1 to TRBJ1-5; 9 bases map to TRBD1. Germline V gene sequence: CDR1 MGHRA, CDR2 YSYEKL. The V and J ends lost 4 bases and 0 bases, in that order; junction bases with no gene match: 4. CDR3 size: 16 residues. As DNA, the CDR3 is TGCGCCAGCAGCCCCGGACAGGGGAATAGCAATCAGCCCCAGCATTTT. It yields the protein CASSPGQGNSNQPQHF.

This clone was observed a few times. The rearrangement joins TRBV29-1 to TRBJ1-1; perhaps TRBD1 as D (5 bases). Trimming took 6 bases from V and 6 from J, leaving 11 bases between them. CDR1 is SQVTM and CDR2 is ANQGSEA in the germline V gene. The CDR3 contains 11 residues. The CDR3 region is CSVRDGSEAFF. CDR3 nucleotide sequence: TGCAGCGTGAGGGACGGATCTGAAGCTTTCTTT.

The chain combines TRBV20-1 with TRBJ2-3; D unresolved. Trimming removed 3 bases at V and 4 bases at J, with 5 bases between. Germline CDR1 and CDR2: DFQATT and SNEGSKA (reference sequence). This CDR3 has 11 residues. The CDR3 coding sequence is TGCAGTGCTAGTGGGTCAGATACGCAGTATTTT. It encodes CSASGSDTQYF.

The J gene is TRBJ1-2, the V gene TRBV9, with 7 bases that match TRBD1. The CDR3 spans 15 residues. V shed 0 bases, J shed 3 bases, and the junction held 5 bases outside the gene matches. Germline CDR1 is SGDLS and CDR2 is YYNGEE. CDR3 in amino acids: CASSVGVGGDYGYTF. The CDR3 nucleotides are TGTGCCAGCAGCGTAGGCGTAGGGGGCGACTATGGCTACACCTTC.